Included here is one T cell receptor (beta chain) sequence, with context. The target antigen is unknown. Using immunoSEQ multiplex PCR, the repertoire was profiled, and TCRdb retains in-frame clones only, with some absent. The table shows nearly 110,000 clones, with approximately 90% occurring only once. V trimming: 3 bases; J trimming: 5 bases; junction bases outside the gene matches: 7. The CDR3 is 14 residues long. Germline CDR1 SQVTM, CDR2 ANQGSEA. This sample is part of a study of cytomegalovirus exposure and HLA in healthy donors. Study-level results: Among TCR sequences, most were rare, though some public TCRs appeared in many donors. In vitro testing confirmed a few CMV-associated chains as specific for CMV antigens.

Sequenced sample: PBMCs. The chain links TRBV29-1 to TRBJ2-1, with 7 bases identical to TRBD2. This sequence originates from a woman aged 18-30 years in good health and CMV-seropositive. CDR3 in amino acids: CSVDFVGGNNEQFF. The CDR3, as DNA: TGCAGCGTTGATTTCGTCGGGGGGAACAATGAGCAGTTCTTC.